These 10 T cell receptor beta chains originate from one sample sequenced in a study of T cell changes during pregnancy in multiple sclerosis. Sequencing used immunoSEQ multiplex PCR; TCRdb keeps in-frame clones, though not all of them. Of approximately 82,000 clones in the sample, about 90% were seen once. Sequenced material: CD4+ T cells from peripheral blood mononuclear cells, taken in the second trimester of pregnancy. The receptors derive from a female donor with multiple sclerosis, enrolled in a pregnancy study.

V and J are TRBV2 and TRBJ2-1; the D gene is possibly TRBD1 (6 bases). The CDR3 length is 11 residues. CDR1 is SNHLY, CDR2 FYNNEI, per germline. V lost 6 bases to trimming and J lost 10 bases, with 10 bases between them. The CDR3 sequence: CASRTGTEQFF. In nucleotides, the CDR3 is TGTGCCAGCAGGACGGGGACAGAGCAGTTCTTC.

The table lists this clone with a count of one. The chain employs TRBV6-1 and TRBJ2-5, with D possibly being TRBD2 (5 bases). Trimming cost V 5 bases and J 4 bases, with 8 bases left between them. This CDR3 has 12 residues. Germline V gene lookup returns CDR1 MNHNS and CDR2 SASEGT. This chain's CDR3 is CASSTRGETQYF. The CDR3 nucleotides are TGTGCCAGCAGTACTAGAGGAGAGACCCAGTACTTC.

The rearrangement joins TRBV6-5 to TRBJ2-5; TRBD1 matches 9 bases. There are 13 residues in the CDR3. V gave up 6 bases and J gave up 5 bases; unmatched junction bases: 4. The germline V gene encodes CDR1 MNHEY and CDR2 SVGAGI. CDR3 residues: CASRKQGAETQYF. CDR3 in DNA: TGTGCCAGCAGAAAACAGGGGGCTGAGACCCAGTACTTC.

Only one count was recorded for this clone. The sample holds other DNA sequences that translate to the same CDR3. The chain joins TRBV7-2 to TRBJ2-5, with 7 bases matching TRBD1. V was pared by 3 bases and J by 5 bases, with 3 bases of the junction left unmatched. Germline assignment: CDR1 SGHTA and CDR2 FQGNSA. The CDR3 is 13 amino acids. The CDR3 loop reads CASSLARGETQYF. The CDR3 DNA follows: TGTGCCAGCAGCTTGGCCAGGGGGGAGACCCAGTACTTC. The full variable domain, its missing parts supplied by reference TRBV7-2 and TRBJ2-5, is GAGVSQSPSNKVTEKGKDVELRCDPISGHTALYWYRQSLGQGLEFLIYFQGNSAPDKSGLPSDRFSAERTGGSVSTLTIQRTQQEDSAVYLCASSLARGETQYFGPGTRLLVL.

The J gene is TRBJ2-2, the V gene TRBV7-9; 7 nucleotides line up with TRBD1. The CDR3 is 14 residues long. The V segment lost 4 bases and the J segment 7 bases; nucleotides outside the gene matches: 6. Looked up from germline, CDR1 is SEHNR and CDR2 is FQNEAQ (reference sequence). This CDR3 is CASSSQGFIGELFF. CDR3 nucleotide sequence: TGTGCCAGCAGCTCACAGGGGTTCATCGGGGAGCTGTTTTTT.

J is TRBJ2-2 and V is TRBV28, with 10 bases lining up with TRBD1. V shed 6 bases, J shed 6 bases, and the junction held 4 bases outside the gene matches. The CDR3 spans 14 residues. Looked up from germline, CDR1 is MDHEN and CDR2 is SYDVKM. The CDR3 reads CASSDRGRAGELFF. As DNA, the CDR3 is TGTGCCAGCAGCGACAGGGGGCGGGCCGGGGAGCTGTTTTTT.

This clone was seen only a few times. The V call is TRBV18, the J call TRBJ1-5; a weak D match, TRBD1 (5 bases). V was shortened by 3 bases and J by 9 bases, with 18 bases between the two germline ends. CDR1 KGHSH and CDR2 LQKENI come from the germline V gene. The CDR3 is made up of 15 amino acids. CDR3 DNA: TGTGCCAGCTCACCTCTCGACAGTGACCTTGTGCCCCAGCATTTT. Its protein product is CASSPLDSDLVPQHF. Complete variable domain (other parts from reference TRBV18 and TRBJ1-5): NAGVMQNPRHLVRRRGQEARLRCSPMKGHSHVYWYRQLPEEGLKFMVYLQKENIIDESGMPKERFSAEFPKEGPSILRIQQVVRGDSAAYFCASSPLDSDLVPQHFGDGTRLSIL.

This chain joins TRBV5-1 and TRBJ2-4; no definite D call. V gave up 4 bases and J gave up 1 base, with 15 bases separating them. The germline gives CDR1 SGHRS, CDR2 YFSETQ. The CDR3 is 16 amino acids. CDR3 in DNA: TGCGCCAGCAGCCCGGGTTCCCTACCGGCCAAAAACATTCAGTACTTC. This encodes CASSPGSLPAKNIQYF.

The gene calls are TRBV12-5 and TRBJ2-3; possible D gene TRBD1, 5 bases. Germline CDR1 is LGHNT and CDR2 is FRNRAP. The V and J ends lost 7 bases and 1 base respectively, with 15 bases between them. The CDR3 sequence is 15 residues long. The CDR3 sequence: CASALQGSGTDTQYF. Here the CDR3 DNA reads TGTGCTAGTGCCTTGCAGGGTTCTGGCACAGATACGCAGTATTTT. The full variable domain, completed using reference TRBV12-5 and TRBJ2-3, is DARVTQTPRHKVTEMGQEVTMRCQPILGHNTVFWYRQTMMQGLELLAYFRNRAPLDDSGMPKDRFSAEMPDATLATLKIQPSEPRDSAVYFCASALQGSGTDTQYFGPGTRLTVL.

The chain uses TRBV10-3 and TRBJ2-6, with 8 positions matching TRBD1. The V gene's germline CDR1 is ENHRY and CDR2 SYGVKD. The CDR3 contains 16 residues. V shed 6 bases, J shed 2 bases, and the junction held 6 bases outside the gene matches. CDR3 amino acids: CAIRLQQGAGANVLTF. In DNA form, the CDR3 reads TGTGCCATCAGATTACAACAGGGGGCTGGGGCCAACGTCCTGACTTTC.